The rows below give T cell receptor beta chains drawn from one sample of a study of lymphopenia after photon versus proton radiotherapy. Measured with immunoSEQ multiplex PCR; TCRdb has only the in-frame clones, and not every one. The table shows under 70,000 clones, with approximately 90% occurring only once. This sample comprised peripheral blood, obtained from a patient treated with photon-based radiotherapy. The receptors were sampled from a woman in her forties with cholangiocarcinoma. The CDR3 runs from the conserved cysteine through the conserved F or W. Each record gives: clone size, D gene, J gene, V gene, CDR3 DNA, CDR3 protein. A D gene is named only where the DNA matches it firmly. Rows may omit the clone size; those that give it use once, few, many or a size class.

.	TRBD2	TRBJ2-7	TRBV5-4	TGTGCCAGCAGCGCGGGACTAGCTTACGAGCAGTACTTC	CASSAGLAYEQYF
.	.	TRBJ1-2	TRBV7-9	TGTGCCAGCAGCTTAGATGCGGCAGCCCCTAGTGGCTACACCTTC	CASSLDAAAPSGYTF
.	.	TRBJ2-5	TRBV9	TGTGCCAGCAGCTCCCCGGGGAGGGGGCGGCGGCAAGAGACCCAGTACTTC	CASSSPGRGRRQETQYF
.	.	TRBJ2-5	TRBV7-2	TGTGCCAGCAGCTTAGCCCGGGAGACCCAGTACTTC	CASSLARETQYF
.	.	TRBJ2-1	TRBV7-2	TGTGCCAGCAGCTTAGCAGCTGGCGGATTTCAGTTCTTC	CASSLAAGGFQFF
.	.	TRBJ2-2	TRBV7-3	TGTGCCAGCAGCCCCGGGCCTTACACCGGGGAGCTGTTTTTT	CASSPGPYTGELFF
.	TRBD1	TRBJ2-3	TRBV2	TGTGCCAGCAGGCCCGGACAGGGCCTCACAGATACGCAGTATTTT	CASRPGQGLTDTQYF
few	.	TRBJ1-1	TRBV30	TGTGCCTGGAGTGTGGCTTGGAACACTGAAGCTTTCTTT	CAWSVAWNTEAFF
.	.	TRBJ2-5	TRBV10-2	TGCGCCAGCAGTGCAGGGAATTGGGAGACCCAGTACTTC	CASSAGNWETQYF
once	.	TRBJ1-5	TRBV10-3	TGTGCCACTTCAGGGGCCGTCAATCAGCCCCAGCATTTT	CATSGAVNQPQHF
once	.	TRBJ2-7	TRBV19	TGTGCCAGTAGTATTCGGGCCAGGAACTACGAGCAGTACTTC	CASSIRARNYEQYF
.	.	TRBJ1-2	TRBV12-5	TGTGCTAGTGCAGCAGGGGTGGGTGGCTACACCTTC	CASAAGVGGYTF
.	.	TRBJ1-1	TRBV6-5	TGTGCCAGCAGCCGACAGGCGATGAACACTGAAGCTTTCTTT	CASSRQAMNTEAFF
.	.	TRBJ2-3	TRBV6-1	TGTGCCAGCAGTGAACTAGCTTTAAGCACAGATACGCAGTATTTT	CASSELALSTDTQYF
.	.	TRBJ1-3	TRBV10-1	TGCGCCAGCAGTGATCTTGGCAGATTCAACTCTGGAAACACCATATATTTT	CASSDLGRFNSGNTIYF
.	.	TRBJ1-3	TRBV9	TGTGCCAGCAGCGTAGGGGGGGTCCTATCCGGAAACACCATATATTTT	CASSVGGVLSGNTIYF
.	.	TRBJ1-1	TRBV15	TGTGCCACCAGCAGAGGAGGGACTACTATGAACACTGAAGCTTTCTTT	CATSRGGTTMNTEAFF
once	.	TRBJ2-7	TRBV6-6	TGTGCCAGCAGTTACTCGCAGGCGAGCTCCTACGAGCAGTACTTC	CASSYSQASSYEQYF
.	.	TRBJ2-7	TRBV6-6	TGTGCCAGCAGTTACTCTAGAGGGTACTACGAGCAGTACTTC	CASSYSRGYYEQYF
.	.	TRBJ1-1	TRBV4-1	TGCGCCAGCAGCCATCACAGCGCGACTGAAGCTTTCTTT	CASSHHSATEAFF